These T cell receptor beta chains were read from a single sample in a study of regulatory T cells in long-lasting Graves disease. TCRdb processed the multiplex PCR reads anew with MiXCR; each CDR3 protein has one entry. The repertoire holds hundreds of thousands of distinct CDR3 sequences, with around 15% as singletons. This same sample was also taken into another study, of T cells in Graves' hyperthyroidism and ophthalmopathy.

This material consisted of peripheral blood mononuclear cells (PBMCs), taken at new diagnosis, from a patient treated with antithyroid drugs. These receptors were taken from a woman aged 25 to 39 with Graves disease. CDR3s include the opening cysteine and the closing phenylalanine or tryptophan. A D gene is named only where the DNA matches it firmly. Expanded clones are given a class, and other clones once, few, many or no size at all.

size	D	V	J	CDR3	DNA
many	NA	TRBV19	TRBJ1-1	CASSHRVTEAFF	TGTGCCAGTAGTCACAGGGTCACTGAAGCTTTCTTT
many	NA	TRBV20-1	TRBJ2-7	CSARGTSRLPEQYF	TGCAGTGCTAGAGGAACTAGCAGACTTCCCGAGCAGTACTTC
many	NA	TRBV28	TRBJ1-5	CASSLPPRGTSNQPQHF	TGTGCCAGCAGTTTACCACCTAGGGGAACGAGCAATCAGCCCCAGCATTTT
few	NA	TRBV18	TRBJ1-2	CASSPRDPRTVSPTYGYTF	TGTGCCAGCTCACCTCGGGACCCGCGGACAGTTTCGCCCACCTATGGCTACACCTTC
many	NA	TRBV2	TRBJ2-7	CASRGASGTYEQYF	TGTGCCAGCAGGGGGGCTAGCGGAACCTACGAGCAGTACTTC
few	TRBD1	TRBV19	TRBJ1-2	CASSSQGAGDGYTF	TGTGCCAGTAGTTCACAGGGGGCTGGCGATGGCTACACCTTC
few	NA	TRBV9	TRBJ2-3	CASSADPRLNTQYF	TGTGCCAGCAGCGCCGATCCCCGACTAAATACGCAGTATTTT
many	NA	TRBV20-1	TRBJ1-1	CSANRNTEAFF	TGCAGTGCTAACCGAAACACTGAAGCTTTCTTT
many	NA	TRBV7-9	TRBJ1-5	CASSLLDNQPQHF	TGTGCCAGCAGCTTATTGGACAATCAGCCCCAGCATTTT
few	NA	TRBV7-8	TRBJ1-1	CASSLGAGGVNTEAFF	TGTGCCAGCAGCTTAGGGGCGGGCGGAGTGAACACTGAAGCTTTCTTT
many	TRBD2	TRBV18	TRBJ2-1	CASSPRESSYNEQFF	TGTGCCAGCTCACCGCGGGAGAGCTCCTACAATGAGCAGTTCTTC
NA	TRBD2	TRBV19	TRBJ2-1	CASGIAWEGHNEQFF	TGTGCCAGTGGTATAGCGTGGGAGGGCCACAATGAGCAGTTCTTC
many	NA	TRBV27	TRBJ1-5	CASSFTGSLQPQHF	TGTGCCAGCAGTTTCACAGGGTCTCTTCAGCCCCAGCATTTT
many	NA	TRBV28	TRBJ1-3	CASSISGSGNTIYF	TGTGCCAGCAGTATATCAGGGTCTGGAAACACCATATATTTT
NA	NA	TRBV5-5	TRBJ2-2	CASSRRRATNTGELFF	TGTGCCAGCAGCCGGAGGAGGGCGACGAACACCGGGGAGCTGTTTTTT
NA	TRBD1	TRBV2	TRBJ1-1	CASSRQGDRSAFF	TGTGCCAGCAGTCGACAGGGGGACCGTTCGGCTTTCTTT
few	NA	TRBV7-9	TRBJ2-3	CASRPSGLSTDTQYF	TGTGCCAGCCGACCTTCAGGACTCAGCACAGATACGCAGTATTTT
NA	NA	TRBV9	TRBJ1-2	CASSIGTAAYYGYTF	TGTGCCAGCAGCATCGGGACCGCGGCTTACTATGGCTACACCTTC
NA	NA	TRBV20-1	TRBJ2-6	CSADRSGGANVLTF	TGCAGTGCTGACAGGTCGGGTGGCGCCAACGTCCTGACTTTC
NA	TRBD1	TRBV30	TRBJ2-7	CALTGGPYEQYF	TGTGCCTTGACAGGGGGACCCTACGAGCAGTACTTC
many	NA	TRBV7-2	TRBJ2-7	CASSSFNSVEEQYF	TGTGCCAGCAGCTCCTTCAACTCGGTCGAAGAGCAGTACTTC
many	NA	TRBV5-1	TRBJ1-5	CASSPGQQDQPQHF	TGTGCCAGCAGCCCAGGACAGCAGGATCAGCCCCAGCATTTT
many	NA	TRBV24-1	TRBJ1-3	CATSDPSEGNTIYF	TGTGCCACCAGTGACCCATCTGAAGGAAACACCATATATTTT
many	TRBD1	TRBV12-3/TRBV12-4	TRBJ1-2	CASGTVPPPNYGYTF	TGTGCCAGCGGGACAGTCCCCCCCCCCAACTATGGCTACACCTTC
many	TRBD2	TRBV24-1	TRBJ2-1	CATSDGVAGEIDEQFF	TGTGCCACCAGTGATGGGGTAGCGGGAGAGATCGATGAGCAGTTCTTC
few	TRBD1	TRBV6-1	TRBJ2-7	CASGTGLEPPYEQYF	TGTGCCAGCGGGACAGGGCTAGAACCCCCCTACGAGCAGTACTTC
many	NA	TRBV7-2	TRBJ2-5	CASSLFSGLAGPQETQYF	TGTGCCAGCAGCTTATTCTCAGGGCTAGCTGGGCCACAAGAGACCCAGTACTTC
NA	NA	TRBV9	TRBJ1-4	CASSVEGRVNEKLFF	TGTGCCAGCAGCGTAGAGGGACGGGTTAATGAAAAACTGTTTTTT
many	TRBD2	TRBV7-2	TRBJ2-3	CASSLGTSGITDTQYF	TGTGCCAGCAGCTTGGGGACTAGCGGGATCACAGATACGCAGTATTTT
few	TRBD2	TRBV30	TRBJ2-1	CAWMSKAGGFYNEQFF	TGTGCCTGGATGTCCAAAGCGGGAGGGTTCTACAATGAGCAGTTCTTC
many	NA	TRBV2	TRBJ2-3	CASSRLAIHTDTQYF	TGTGCCAGCAGTCGATTAGCGATCCACACAGATACGCAGTATTTT
NA	NA	TRBV5-1	TRBJ2-5	CASSLNVGRGETQYF	TGCGCCAGCAGCTTGAATGTGGGCAGGGGAGAGACCCAGTACTTC
many	NA	TRBV12-3/TRBV12-4	TRBJ1-5	CASQGLSNQPQHF	TGTGCCAGTCAGGGGCTTAGCAATCAGCCCCAGCATTTT
NA	NA	TRBV10-3	TRBJ1-1	CAIRGPNTEAFF	TGTGCCATCAGGGGGCCGAACACTGAAGCTTTCTTT
many	NA	TRBV20-1	TRBJ1-1	CSARVGRGNTEAFF	TGCAGTGCTAGAGTCGGTAGGGGAAACACTGAAGCTTTCTTT
few	TRBD2	TRBV7-2	TRBJ2-5	CASSYSGRAYGETQYF	TGTGCCAGCAGCTACAGCGGGAGGGCCTATGGCGAGACCCAGTACTTC
many	NA	TRBV12-3/TRBV12-4	TRBJ1-2	CASSLQQGGYTF	TGTGCCAGCAGCCTCCAGCAGGGTGGCTACACCTTC
few	TRBD2	TRBV3-1	TRBJ2-1	CASSRQPGLAFNNEQFF	TGTGCCAGCAGCCGCCAACCGGGACTAGCGTTTAACAATGAGCAGTTCTTC
many	NA	TRBV12-3/TRBV12-4	TRBJ1-2	CASRQSGRSYGYTF	TGTGCCAGCCGTCAATCGGGCAGGTCCTATGGCTACACCTTC
few	TRBD1	TRBV19	TRBJ1-5	CASNPGWGDRNQPQHF	TGTGCCAGTAACCCCGGTTGGGGGGACAGGAATCAGCCCCAGCATTTT
NA	NA	TRBV18	TRBJ2-7	CASSPPNHLAPIQQYF	TGTGCCAGCTCACCACCGAACCATTTAGCCCCCATCCAGCAGTACTTC
many	TRBD1	TRBV5-1	TRBJ1-1	CASLFGQGSTEAFF	TGCGCCAGTCTTTTTGGACAGGGTTCCACTGAAGCTTTCTTT
many	NA	TRBV12-3/TRBV12-4	TRBJ1-6	CASSFRGEISPLHF	TGTGCCAGCAGTTTCAGGGGAGAAATTTCACCCCTCCACTTT
many	NA	TRBV7-9	TRBJ2-5	CASSHETQYF	TGTGCCAGCAGCCATGAGACCCAGTACTTC
few	TRBD1	TRBV14	TRBJ2-7	CASSPRQGPYEQYF	TGTGCCAGCAGTCCAAGACAGGGCCCCTACGAGCAGTACTTC
many	NA	TRBV12-3/TRBV12-4	TRBJ2-1	CASSPAENSGQFF	TGTGCCAGCAGTCCCGCGGAAAATTCGGGGCAGTTCTTC
many	NA	TRBV28	TRBJ1-4	CASSPPITGTNEKLFF	TGTGCCAGCAGTCCTCCGATCACAGGGACTAATGAAAAACTGTTTTTT
few	NA	TRBV10-3	TRBJ2-2	CAISGGAGTGELFF	TGTGCCATCAGTGGCGGAGCGGGCACCGGGGAGCTGTTTTTT
NA	NA	TRBV14	TRBJ1-1	CASSQVGPRGLNTEAFF	TGTGCCAGCAGCCAAGTAGGTCCAAGGGGGTTGAACACTGAAGCTTTCTTT
few	TRBD2	TRBV19	TRBJ2-2	CASSIRSGIVSGELFF	TGTGCCAGTAGTATCCGGAGCGGGATCGTCTCCGGGGAGCTGTTTTTT
NA	TRBD1	TRBV27	TRBJ1-5	CASSPGTAGFGNQPQHF	TGTGCCAGCAGTCCCGGGACAGCCGGGTTTGGGAATCAGCCCCAGCATTTT
NA	TRBD1	TRBV28	TRBJ1-2	CASSLSGTGVGYTF	TGTGCCAGCAGTCTGTCCGGGACAGGGGTCGGCTACACCTTC